The T cell receptor beta chain under discussion was sequenced for a study of cytomegalovirus exposure and HLA in healthy donors (dated by TCRdb to about 2017). For context, the study as a whole: According to an earlier analysis of several hundred of the donors, 150 million to 200 million T cells yielded 117 million unique TCR beta sequences and about 300 Gb of sequence data. Genome-wide SNP genotypes for about 65% of the 666 donors were used in a later genetic analysis, which treated that subset as a discovery cohort. To predict cytomegalovirus infection status, the study combined high-throughput TCR immunosequencing, statistical association of individual TCRs with disease status, and machine learning. The aim of the study was to test whether cataloging public T cell receptors could identify signatures of past pathogen exposure. In addition to the first cohort of roughly 700 subjects, a separate validation cohort of approximately 130 different subjects was used. HLA typing included class I and class II loci at four-digit resolution. The number of donors typed differed by locus, with about 629-630 for A, B, C, DRB1 and DQB1, roughly 520 for DQA1, about 610 for DPA1, and roughly 450 for DPB1. To study patterns of TCR occurrence, a later analysis re-analyzed previously published TCR beta repertoires from 500 to 850 donors and added high-resolution HLA genotyping. On average, around 230,000 unique TCR beta nucleotide sequences were sequenced per donor among 398 genotyped donors of the cohort, with around 19% of those sequences being non-productive. An earlier analysis of some 500 of the donors applied high-throughput TCR beta sequencing to assess whether each TCR beta V gene segment acted as functional or pseudogenic. All discovery cohort repertoires had been generated on a single sequencing platform. Approximately 330 gigabases of sequencing data and 75 million to 85 million unique TCR sequences made up an early release that covered approximately 620 HLA-typed donors. Donor age, sex, ethnicity and CMV serostatus were collected together with the repertoire data. Using immunosequencing, the study profiled T cell repertoires from fewer than 700 subjects and related those repertoires to cytomegalovirus serostatus. Rather than drawing on any new phenotypic data, the later analysis identified candidate immune exposures from TCR beta sequences and the way those sequences occurred across donors. Several DR-DQ haplotypes were handled as single units for association and clustering, since linkage in the cohort was strong. Among the roughly 390 genotyped donors, approximately 82% belonged to the genetic ancestry cluster associated with self-reported Caucasian donors. Overall study outcomes, separate from this receptor: Only TCR beta chains were sequenced in this cohort, and the absence of alpha or paired-chain data limited detectable features. For the cohort, immune exposure information was limited to CMV serostatus. In a later analysis, most CMV-associated TCR beta chains were found to appear HLA-restricted, with HLA associations seemingly driven largely by CMV exposure. In the study, around 160 TCR beta chains were listed as associated with cytomegalovirus. Correlated functional status among segregating V segments might be attributable to linkage disequilibrium, but an unknown experimental factor could not be ruled out. Specific HLA alleles were associated with 18,000 or so TCR beta sequences at a false discovery rate of 0.05 in a later analysis. Most TCR sequences were seen in very few donors, while some public TCRs were found in many individuals. In both the original and validation cohorts, the classifier was reported to diagnose cytomegalovirus status with high specificity and sensitivity. An association between a missense DCLRE1C variant and V-gene and J-gene trimming of TCR beta chains was found in a later genetic analysis and replicated in an independent cohort. The earlier analysis of about 600 of the donors excluded roughly 16 rarely observed V segments, including chromosome 9 orphons, because counts were too low. Compared with equally common non-associated chains, HLA-associated TCR beta chains in a later analysis were more clonally expanded and had lower generation probabilities. A cluster of highly shared sequence variants was judged likely to be a technical artifact of the sequencing pipeline. According to a later analysis, TCR association rates differed among HLA loci, with DRB1 alleles showing the most associated TCRs and HLA-C alleles showing the fewest. The presence/absence analyses assumed that sequencing depth was roughly uniform across donors, and that assumption may not be true. Compared with the roughly 700-donor mean, donors in an Asian-associated ancestry cluster had fewer N-insertions in productive TCRs, according to a later genetic analysis. Broadly in line with IMGT annotations, most TCR beta V segments showed up in productive rearrangements about 90% or about 30% of the time in an earlier analysis of some 590 of the donors. In vitro tests confirmed that a few of the cytomegalovirus-associated TCR beta chains recognize cytomegalovirus antigens. A further reported finding was that TCR beta sequences accurately predicted the HLA-A and HLA-B alleles for most subjects in the first cohort. Some IMGT-functional V segments, including TRBV6-2 and TRBV6-3, could not be told apart with the 87-base-pair reads, so those segments were excluded. When HLA alleles, especially DR and DQ, strongly co-occurred, TCR associations were difficult to assign to individual alleles. The authors suggested that the approach could potentially be generalized to other disease states and immunological phenotypes. In a later analysis, several top co-occurrence clusters were reported to appear linked to parvovirus B19, influenza, CMV and Epstein-Barr virus. Because HLA typing was unavailable for some donors at each locus, only the typed subset was used in association tests.

Details on this clone: Its antigen remains unidentified. Qualities for individual bases were not recorded, and no much larger clone is one base off.

As encoded in the germline V gene, CDR1 is SGHRS while CDR2 is YFSETQ. The CDR3 starts with the cysteine, ends with the phenylalanine, and has 13 residues. Solely the CDR3 DNA is kept, with 39 bases framed from the first base. V loses 4 bases of germline sequence and J loses 7 bases, and the interval between the two ends is 12 bases. The cohort was made up of 500 to 850 healthy bone marrow donors. All cohort members were sampled while nominally healthy, although unrecorded immune exposures were likely present. The donor tested CMV seronegative, placing the donor among the 300 to 450 seronegative members of the cohort. Each donor provided a peripheral blood sample, and peripheral blood mononuclear cells were used for TCR beta sequencing. Genomic DNA extraction from the blood cell samples was performed with the Qiagen DNeasy Blood Extraction Kit. Libraries were made using the immunoSEQ multiplex PCR assay. For the multiplex PCR, a mixture combining 60 forward primers for TCR Vbeta segments and 13 reverse primers for TCR Jbeta segments was used. Amplification of the CDR3 region of rearranged TCR beta genes was performed with a multiplex PCR assay on genomic DNA. The amplified TCR beta libraries were sequenced on the Illumina HiSeq System as 87-base-pair reads. Per the authors' processing: A later analysis tallied some 79 million unique TCR beta chains across the 660 or so repertoires, and around 9.9 million of those chains were shared by two or more donors. A nearest-neighbor algorithm error-corrected the raw reads and collapsed the reads into unique sequences, merging closely related sequences to remove PCR and sequencing errors. CDR3 sequences were aligned to IMGT reference sequences to assign V, D and J gene segments. For a sequence to be retained, a match of at least six nucleotides was required to both a V gene segment and a J gene segment. A rearrangement was called productive if the CDR3 had no stop codons and remained in frame with V and J, and every other rearrangement was called non-productive. CDR3 was defined according to IMGT convention as the region running from the second conserved V-encoded cysteine to the conserved J-encoded phenylalanine. The earlier analysis of about 530 of the donors excluded any sequence lacking an unambiguous match to a single V gene segment. In an earlier analysis of a few hundred of the donors, a V segment was called functional when productive rearrangements were above 56.7%, and segregating when the standard deviation between donors exceeded 5%. A statistical classification framework was built for diagnosing cytomegalovirus status from the catalog of TCR beta chain sequences. In a later analysis, V and J genes were assigned by comparing TCR nucleotide sequences against IMGT/GENE-DB human TR gene sequences. The TCRdist pipeline was used in a later analysis to assign CDR3 sequences and most-parsimonious VDJ recombination scenarios. In a later analysis, every TCR beta chain was defined by the combination of its CDR3 amino acid sequence and its V-gene family, and reads without a unique V-gene family were dropped. To address suspected cross-contamination and a sequencing artifact, a later analysis removed approximately 590 highly shared, low-generation-probability nucleotide sequences. For each public chain, a later analysis derived a clonal expansion index from normalized ranks of inferred template counts within each repertoire. Generation probabilities in a later analysis came from a VDJ recombination model fitted to out-of-frame rearrangements, and those results were checked against IGoR. A later analysis scored TCR-TCR, TCR-HLA and TCR-CMV co-occurrence with hypergeometric tests, applying a repertoire-size bias correction to TCR pairs. A later analysis estimated false discovery rates by permuting HLA or CMV assignments 20 times. A later analysis grouped co-occurring TCRs with DBSCAN, adding TCRdist sequence similarity when clustering within HLA-allele-positive subsets. Co-occurrence clustering excluded repertoires with fewer than 30,000 or more than 120,000 public chains, plus five with anomalous nucleotide sharing. This immuneACCESS table, as held by TCRdb, lists in-frame sequences with V and J called but not all clones. Of the missing ones, under half trace to an unresolved V gene in checked studies; the others have no known cause. That table supplies the V and J calls and clone size; D and trimming were determined from the DNA. This sample lists under 150,000 clones; roughly four fifths were detected once. Clones ranked in the top ten supply roughly 1% of the sample.

The chain is encoded by TRBV5-1 joined to TRBJ2-1, with a tentative D gene TRBD2 over 6 matching bases. The sample consisted of PBMCs. This sequence originates from a woman aged 60-70 years in good health and CMV-seronegative. The sequenced DNA is TGCGCCAGCAGCCCTCGTGGGGGGAATGAGCAGTTCTTC. Its amino acids are CASSPRGGNEQFF.